These 31 T cell receptor beta chains came from one sample sequenced in a study of T cells in Graves' hyperthyroidism and ophthalmopathy (dated by TCRdb to about 2019). The library was made by multiplex PCR. The sequencing machine was an Illumina HiSeq 2000. The TCR beta CDR3 regions were amplified from the RNA transcripts. For the first round of RT-PCR on the TCR CDR3, the HTBI primer set was used together with the Qiagen OneStep RT-PCR kit. TCRdb reprocessed the public reads (quality trimming at Q25 with fastp, clone calling with MiXCR) and kept in-frame beta chains. Each CDR3 protein appears once, grouped with its most common genes and DNA. Counted in this sample were 600,000 to 650,000 distinct CDR3 sequences; around 21% of them appeared once. The biggest ten clones account for 30% to 40% of the sample. The sample was blood. These receptors were obtained from a man aged 25 to 40 with Graves' ophthalmopathy.

Concerning this clonotype: This clone may be a read error of a much larger clone one base away. This rearrangement joins TRBV12-3 or TRBV12-4 to TRBJ1-1, with D uncertain. This CDR3 is 13 amino acids long. Trimming shortened V by 3 bases and J by 0 bases, and 5 bases separated the two germline ends. The CDR3 reads CASSFYVNTEAFF. The DNA for the CDR3 is TGTGCCAGCAGTTTTTACGTGAACACTGAAGCTTTCTTT.

This clonotype was picked up a small number of times. The V call is TRBV6-1, the J call TRBJ2-1; 13 bases agree with TRBD2. V shed 4 bases and J 3 bases; nucleotides not matched to a gene: 15. The CDR3 spans 20 residues. CDR1 and CDR2 (germline): MNHNS, SASEGT. The CDR3 region has the DNA TGTGCCAGCAGTGGCGCTAACGCCGGACTAGCGGGAGACCTCTACAATGAGCAGTTCTTC. Amino acids: CASSGANAGLAGDLYNEQFF.

Many counts were recorded for this clonotype. The chain has TRBV7-8 and TRBJ2-7, with D uncertain. The germline V and J ends were trimmed by 1 base and 6 bases, with 10 bases remaining between them. CDR1 SGHVS and CDR2 FQNEAQ come from the germline V gene. The CDR3 sequence is 13 residues long. The CDR3 bases are TGTGCCAGCAGCTTAGGTTTTCGTCTCGAGCAGTACTTC. Protein: CASSLGFRLEQYF.

This clonotype has only a few counts. Germline is not matched at one junction end, which may reflect a read error. This chain joins TRBV7-9 and TRBJ2-1, with D maybe TRBD2 (5 bases). Germline CDR1 SEHNR, CDR2 FQNEAQ (reference sequence). CDR3 size: 14 residues. CDR3 amino acids: CASTHPSSYSEQFF. The CDR3 nucleotides are TGTGCCAGCACGCACCCTAGCTCCTACAGTGAGCAGTTCTTC.

The chain couples TRBV6-1 to TRBJ2-7; 7 bases align to TRBD2. Per the germline V gene, CDR1 is MNHNS and CDR2 is SASEGT. Unmatched junction bases numbered 5, after V lost 6 bases and J lost 0 bases. The CDR3 has 14 amino acids. CDR3 amino acids: CASRLRTSSYEQYF. Here the CDR3 DNA reads TGTGCCAGCAGACTTAGGACTAGCTCCTACGAGCAGTACTTC.

The V and J genes are TRBV7-8 and TRBJ1-5; D remains ambiguous. The ends were cut back, 5 bases at V and 9 bases at J, with 14 bases in the middle. CDR1 and CDR2 (germline): SGHVS, FQNEAQ. The CDR3 totals 13 residues. The CDR3 DNA follows: TGTGCCAGCAGCCCCCAGGACGTCCGGCCCCAGCATTTT. Its protein product is CASSPQDVRPQHF.

This clonotype was detected only a few times. The genes are TRBV6-5 and TRBJ2-4; no firm D call. With 2 bases removed from V and 3 bases from J, the gap between germline ends came to 8 bases. CDR3 length equals 14 residues. In germline, CDR1 is MNHEY, CDR2 SVGAGI. CDR3: CASSYEADKNIQYF. Written as DNA, the CDR3 is TGTGCCAGCAGTTACGAGGCAGACAAAAACATTCAGTACTTC.

CDR3 amino acids: CASSVGQGGLLAGVYNEQFF. The CDR3 DNA sequence: TGTGCCAGCAGCGTTGGACAGGGGGGTTTACTAGCAGGAGTGTACAATGAGCAGTTCTTC. The chain couples TRBV9 to TRBJ2-1; TRBD1 agrees at 10 bases. The CDR3 covers 20 residues. The V gene's germline CDR1 is SGDLS and CDR2 YYNGEE. Germline trimming cut 2 bases from V and 4 bases from J; bases unmatched to any gene: 18.

Written as DNA, the CDR3 is TGTGCCGGATACCCGCAACTAGCGGAGACAGACAATGAGCAGTTCTTC. This encodes CAGYPQLAETDNEQFF. The chain carries TRBV2 and TRBJ2-1, with 8 positions matching TRBD2. Germline V gene sequence: CDR1 SNHLY, CDR2 FYNNEI. This CDR3 is built from 16 residues. J gave up 5 bases and V 11 bases, and 17 bases lay outside the gene matches.

This sequence joins TRBV10-1 and TRBJ2-1, with 13 bases matching TRBD2. This CDR3 is 18 amino acids long. With V trimmed by 7 bases and J by 1 base, 10 bases remained unmatched. Germline CDR1 WNHNN, CDR2 SYGVQD (reference sequence). In DNA, the CDR3 is TGCGCCAGCACTCCCGGGACTAGCGGGATAGGGTCCTACAATGAGCAGTTCTTC. This codes for CASTPGTSGIGSYNEQFF.

This clonotype was detected a few times. J is TRBJ1-1 and V is TRBV20-1; D remains unclear. CDR1 is DFQATT and CDR2 is SNEGSKA in the germline V gene (reference sequence). Deletions cut 3 bases from V and 3 bases from J, with 8 bases between. The CDR3 covers 12 residues. The CDR3 nucleotides read TGCAGTGCTAGTTATGCCTACACTGAAGCTTTCTTT. Residues: CSASYAYTEAFF.

This clonotype was detected many times. The chain couples TRBV11-2 to TRBJ2-7, with TRBD2 as a possible D gene (6 bases). Germline-derived CDR1 and CDR2 are SGHAT and FQNNGV. This CDR3 is built from 17 residues. V was cut by 1 base and J by 1 base, with 17 bases left in between. The DNA for the CDR3 is TGTGCCAGCAGCTTAGGGCGGGGCGGGGAAGGGTCCTACGAGCAGTACTTC. It specifies CASSLGRGGEGSYEQYF. Supplemented by reference TRBV11-2 and TRBJ2-7, the full variable domain reads EAGVAQSPRYKIIEKRQSVAFWCNPISGHATLYWYQQILGQGPKLLIQFQNNGVVDDSQLPKDRFSAERLKGVDSTLKIQPAKLEDSAVYLCASSLGRGGEGSYEQYFGPGTRLTVT.

The V gene is TRBV7-9, the J gene TRBJ1-2, with D perhaps matching TRBD1 (5 bases). The V gene's germline CDR1 is SEHNR and CDR2 FQNEAQ (reference sequence). V was clipped by 2 bases and J by 4 bases, with 23 bases between them. The CDR3 is made up of 18 amino acids. CDR3 nucleotides: TGTGCCAGCAGCTTATCCGGTGGAGGGGCACTATCAGGCTATGGCTACACCTTC. This translates into CASSLSGGGALSGYGYTF.

The sample holds one count of this clonotype. The V call is TRBV7-9, the J call TRBJ1-6, with 7 bases lining up with TRBD1. The V and J ends lost 4 bases and 9 bases, in that order; junction bases with no gene match: 6. Germline lookup yields CDR1 SEHNR and CDR2 FQNEAQ (reference sequence). This CDR3 has 14 residues. The CDR3 loop is CASSSTGEGSPLHF. CDR3 DNA sequence: TGTGCCAGCAGCTCCACAGGGGAGGGTTCACCCCTCCACTTT.

The chain carries TRBV3-1 and TRBJ1-3; tentative D call: TRBD1 (6 bases). V lost 4 bases, J lost 2 bases, and 12 bases lay in between. Germline V gene sequence: CDR1 LGHDT, CDR2 YNNKEL (reference sequence). The CDR3 totals 15 residues. The chain's CDR3 is CASSPTGGTGNTIYF. CDR3 sequence (DNA): TGTGCCAGCAGCCCTACCGGGGGCACTGGAAACACCATATATTTT.

This clonotype came up many times. The chain joins TRBV20-1 to TRBJ2-1, with 10 bases that match TRBD2. CDR3 length: 15 amino acids. Germline assignment: CDR1 DFQATT and CDR2 SNEGSKA (reference sequence). V gave up 3 bases and J gave up 4 bases; unmatched junction bases: 6. CDR3 in amino acids: CSARQTSGRYNEQFF. Here the CDR3 DNA reads TGCAGTGCTAGGCAGACTAGCGGGCGATACAATGAGCAGTTCTTC.

In this sample, this clonotype turned up many times. The chain joins TRBV5-1 to TRBJ2-1; possibly TRBD2 for D (6 bases). With 8 bases removed from V and 5 bases from J, the gap between germline ends came to 17 bases. Germline assignment: CDR1 SGHRS and CDR2 YFSETQ. CDR3 size: 14 residues. The CDR3 region has the DNA TGCGCCAGTGGGTGGCGGGAAGTGAACAATGAGCAGTTCTTC. Its translation is CASGWREVNNEQFF. The full variable domain, in which reference TRBV5-1 and TRBJ2-1 provide the parts outside the CDR3, is KAGVTQTPRYLIKTRGQQVTLSCSPISGHRSVSWYQQTPGQGLQFLFEYFSETQRNKGNFPGRFSGRQFSNSRSEMNVSTLELGDSALYLCASGWREVNNEQFFGPGTRLTVL.

In its sample, this clonotype was seen a few times. This chain uses TRBV10-3 with TRBJ2-7; D might be TRBD1 (5 bases). Germline-derived CDR1 and CDR2 are ENHRY and SYGVKD. The CDR3 is made up of 14 amino acids. Trimming removed 3 bases at V and 2 bases at J, with 11 bases between. CDR3: CAISESDSTYEQYF. The CDR3 DNA reads as TGTGCCATCAGTGAATCCGACAGCACCTACGAGCAGTACTTC.

The V gene is TRBV4-1, the J gene TRBJ1-5; 7 bases match TRBD1. The length of the CDR3 is 14 residues. J gave up 3 bases and V 3 bases, and 2 bases lay outside the gene matches. CDR1 is MGHRA, CDR2 YSYEKL, per germline. The CDR3 sequence: CASSQGQPNQPQHF. The CDR3 bases are TGCGCCAGCAGCCAGGGACAGCCCAATCAGCCCCAGCATTTT.

The gene calls are TRBV28 and TRBJ2-4, with TRBD2 matching 12 bases. Germline CDR1 MDHEN, CDR2 SYDVKM. This CDR3 is built from 19 residues. Trimming removed 10 bases from V and 1 base from J; junction bases left unmatched: 17. The CDR3 nucleotides read TGTGCCACCAAATTAGAACTAGCGGGAGGAACTTTGGCCAAAAACATTCAGTACTTC. As protein: CATKLELAGGTLAKNIQYF.

The chain employs TRBV28 and TRBJ2-7; D gene unclear. V was trimmed by 3 bases and J by 0 bases, leaving 9 bases between them. Looked up from germline, CDR1 is MDHEN and CDR2 is SYDVKM. The CDR3 extends over 14 amino acids. The CDR3 here is CASSFGSLSYEQYF. The DNA of the CDR3 is TGTGCCAGCAGTTTTGGCAGCCTCTCCTACGAGCAGTACTTC.

There are many counts of this clonotype. V gene TRBV20-1 combines with J gene TRBJ1-1; TRBD1 matches 7 bases. Looked up from germline, CDR1 is DFQATT and CDR2 is SNEGSKA (reference sequence). V lost 6 bases, J lost 6 bases, and 10 bases stayed unmatched. The CDR3 loop spans 13 amino acids. The CDR3 reads CSASDPGGPEAFF. Here the CDR3 DNA reads TGCAGTGCCAGTGACCCAGGGGGACCTGAAGCTTTCTTT.

This clonotype showed up just a few times. The DNA for the CDR3 is TGTGCCAGCAGAACACAATCCGGGACTAGCAATGAGCAGTTCTTC. This codes for CASRTQSGTSNEQFF. The chain recombines TRBV6-1 with TRBJ2-1; 8 positions match TRBD2. Trimming took 6 bases from V and 6 from J; bases not matched to a gene: 10. Germline CDR1 MNHNS, CDR2 SASEGT. CDR3 length: 15 amino acids.

This clonotype was detected ten times or more. V gene TRBV28 combines with J gene TRBJ1-6; perhaps TRBD1 as D (5 bases). From germline, CDR1 is MDHEN and CDR2 SYDVKM. The V and J ends lost 5 bases and 3 bases respectively, with 11 bases between them. This CDR3 spans 15 amino acids. CDR3 sequence reads: CASSGGSGYNSPLHF. The CDR3 DNA sequence: TGTGCCAGCAGTGGGGGATCGGGCTATAATTCACCCCTCCACTTT.

This clonotype was found many times. The chain uses TRBV3-1 and TRBJ2-3, with 13 bases aligning to TRBD2. Germline CDR1 reads LGHDT; CDR2 reads YNNKEL (reference sequence). With V trimmed by 4 bases and J by 3 bases, 4 bases remained unmatched. CDR3 length: 16 residues. The chain's CDR3 is CASSRTSGSGTDTQYF. For the CDR3, the DNA is TGTGCCAGCAGCCGGACTAGCGGGAGTGGGACAGATACGCAGTATTTT.

There are many counts of this clonotype. This chain's CDR3 is CASSWDRSNEQFF. CDR3 in DNA: TGTGCCAGCAGCTGGGACAGGAGCAATGAGCAGTTCTTC. The rearrangement links TRBV11-2 to TRBJ2-1, with 8 bases lining up with TRBD1. In germline, CDR1 is SGHAT, CDR2 FQNNGV. The V segment lost 4 bases and the J segment 6 bases; nucleotides outside the gene matches: 2. This CDR3 has 13 amino acids.

The rearrangement links TRBV6-1 to TRBJ1-4; no firm D call. The germline V and J ends were trimmed by 3 bases and 7 bases, with 15 bases remaining between them. This CDR3 has 15 residues. The germline CDR1 and CDR2 sequences are MNHNS and SASEGT. CDR3 amino acids: CASSDGSIIGEKLFF. Here the CDR3 DNA reads TGTGCCAGCAGTGACGGCAGCATCATAGGTGAAAAACTGTTTTTT.

This rearrangement joins TRBV28 to TRBJ1-3; no reliable D call. The germline V gene has CDR1 MDHEN and CDR2 SYDVKM. Trimming removed 0 bases at V and 0 bases at J, with 6 bases between. The CDR3 loop spans 15 amino acids. CDR3 residues: CASSLWGSSGNTIYF. CDR3 DNA sequence: TGTGCCAGCAGTTTATGGGGTAGCTCTGGAAACACCATATATTTT.

In DNA, the CDR3 is TGCGCCAGCAGCCAAGATCTGCGCGGGAGCATGCGGGAGCAGTTCTTC. As protein: CASSQDLRGSMREQFF. The V call is TRBV4-1, the J call TRBJ2-1, with 7 bases aligning to TRBD2. J gave up 10 bases and V 0 bases, and 12 bases lay outside the gene matches. The germline gives CDR1 MGHRA, CDR2 YSYEKL. CDR3 length equals 16 residues.

This clonotype was seen a handful of times. The rearrangement uses TRBV19 and TRBJ2-1; no firm D call. The germline gives CDR1 LNHDA, CDR2 SQIVND (reference sequence). V was clipped by 4 bases and J by 6 bases, with 16 bases between them. CDR3 length: 15 amino acids. The CDR3 region is CASSTPSSVRNEQFF. The CDR3 region has the DNA TGTGCCAGTAGTACCCCAAGTTCGGTCCGCAATGAGCAGTTCTTC.

This chain links TRBV7-9 with TRBJ2-3, with 16 bases that match TRBD2. Germline assignment: CDR1 SEHNR and CDR2 FQNEAQ (reference sequence). Trimming cost V 2 bases and J 6 bases; bases outside gene matches: 14. CDR3 length equals 20 residues. CDR3: CASSLSAPGLAGGPGDTQYF. In DNA form, the CDR3 reads TGTGCCAGCAGCTTAAGCGCACCGGGACTAGCGGGAGGGCCGGGGGATACGCAGTATTTT.